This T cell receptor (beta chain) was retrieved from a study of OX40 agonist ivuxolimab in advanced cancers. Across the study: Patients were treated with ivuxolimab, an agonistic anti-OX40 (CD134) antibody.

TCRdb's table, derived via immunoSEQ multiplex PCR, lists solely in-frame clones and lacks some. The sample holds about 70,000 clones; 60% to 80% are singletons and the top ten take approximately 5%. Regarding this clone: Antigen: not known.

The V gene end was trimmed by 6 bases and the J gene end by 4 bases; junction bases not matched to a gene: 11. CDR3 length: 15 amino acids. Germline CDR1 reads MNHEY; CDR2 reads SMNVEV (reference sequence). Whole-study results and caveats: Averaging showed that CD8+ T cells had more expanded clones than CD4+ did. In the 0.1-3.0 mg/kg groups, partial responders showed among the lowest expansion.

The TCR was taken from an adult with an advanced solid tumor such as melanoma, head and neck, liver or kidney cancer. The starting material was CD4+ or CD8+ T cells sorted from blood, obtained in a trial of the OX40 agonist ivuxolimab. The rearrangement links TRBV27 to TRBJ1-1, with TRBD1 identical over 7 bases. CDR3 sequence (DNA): TGTGCCAGCAGCCGAATGACAGGGCGGGGCACTGAAGCTTTCTTT. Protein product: CASSRMTGRGTEAFF.